This T cell receptor beta chain was identified in a study of control samples from healthy donors and cancer patients (dated by TCRdb to 2020 to 2022). Compared with germline, V lacks 5 bases and J lacks 4 bases; bases without a gene match: 14. CDR3 length: 16 amino acids, cysteine to phenylalanine. The CDR3 DNA has 48 bases and is translated from base 1. The germline V gene encodes CDR1 MDHEN and CDR2 SYDVKM. In the case of this clone: Its antigen has not been determined. Base qualities are missing; no much larger clone stands one base away.

Preparation of the library involved the immunoSEQ multiplex PCR assay. TCRdb took over this immuneACCESS table, retaining in-frame rearrangements with V and J assigned. Such tables are incomplete; in checked studies, under half of the missing clones stem from an unresolved V gene, and the remainder is unexplained. This sample lists some 120,000 clones; approximately 90% were detected once. Together, the top ten hold roughly 3.4% of the sample. The sequence joins TRBV28 to TRBJ2-7; 7 bases in the middle match TRBD1. The source material was blood. The sequence was obtained from a man aged 45-60 years in good health. The CDR3 is CASSDPSQGKDYEQYF. The nucleotide sequence reads TGTGCCAGCAGTGACCCCTCACAGGGGAAGGATTACGAGCAGTACTTC.